The 26 T cell receptor beta chains below were found in one sample sequenced in a study of T-cell reconstitution after alpha-beta-depleted transplantation in children. Unique molecular identifiers were used to barcode this TCRbeta library. TCRdb processed the PCR reads anew with MiXCR; each CDR3 protein has one entry. This table has hundreds of thousands of distinct CDR3 sequences, about an eighth appearing once. This specimen was PBMCs, taken from the stem cell graft. These receptors originate from a human donor who donated a stem cell graft to a child with Fanconi anemia.

The V and J genes are TRBV12-3 or TRBV12-4 and TRBJ2-7, with D hard to call. The CDR3 extends over 14 amino acids. Trimming pared 9 bases from V and 1 base from J, leaving 16 bases between. The CDR3 sequence is CASGPLGGSYEQYF. CDR3 sequence (DNA): TGTGCCAGTGGCCCCCTCGGCGGATCCTACGAGCAGTACTTC.

The chain couples TRBV24-1 to TRBJ2-5, with TRBD1 matching over 8 bases. V lost 7 bases, J lost 0 bases, and 6 bases stayed unmatched. Germline values: CDR1 KGHDR, CDR2 SFDVKD. The CDR3 extends over 15 amino acids. CDR3 region: CATSPGQAYQETQYF. DNA of the CDR3: TGTGCCACCAGCCCGGGACAGGCGTACCAAGAGACCCAGTACTTC.

This clonotype has more than one count but fewer than ten. The chain couples TRBV12-3 or TRBV12-4 to TRBJ1-5; D is ambiguous. Trimming took off 5 bases at V and 4 bases at J, with 9 bases between the two ends. The CDR3 spans 13 residues. DNA of the CDR3: TGTGCCAGCAGTGCCCAGGAGAATCAGCCCCAGCATTTT. This sequence encodes CASSAQENQPQHF.

The genes are TRBV7-2 and TRBJ2-1; 7 bases line up with TRBD1. The CDR3 has 15 amino acids. Germline-derived CDR1 and CDR2 are SGHTA and FQGNSA. V gave up 2 bases and J gave up 4 bases; unmatched junction bases: 5. The CDR3 spells CASSLSTGHYNEQFF. Here the CDR3 DNA reads TGTGCCAGCAGCTTATCGACAGGGCATTACAATGAGCAGTTCTTC. The complete variable domain, with remaining parts taken from reference TRBV7-2 and TRBJ2-1, reads GAGVSQSPSNKVTEKGKDVELRCDPISGHTALYWYRQSLGQGLEFLIYFQGNSAPDKSGLPSDRFSAERTGGSVSTLTIQRTQQEDSAVYLCASSLSTGHYNEQFFGPGTRLTVL.

The sample holds many counts of this clonotype. The V and J genes are TRBV12-3 or TRBV12-4 and TRBJ2-2, with D unclear. V lost 8 bases and J 4 bases, leaving 8 bases between the germline ends. The CDR3 is 12 amino acids. This CDR3 is CASWKGTGELFF. DNA for the CDR3: TGTGCCAGCTGGAAGGGCACCGGGGAGCTGTTTTTT.

The chain carries TRBV29-1 and TRBJ2-1; D uncertain. The germline gives CDR1 SQVTM, CDR2 ANQGSEA. The germline V and J ends were trimmed by 6 bases and 0 bases, with 12 bases remaining between them. The CDR3 length is 14 residues. This CDR3 is CSVGQPSSYNEQFF. The DNA for the CDR3 is TGCAGCGTAGGTCAGCCGAGCTCCTACAATGAGCAGTTCTTC.

This clonotype was detected a few times. A much larger clone differs by one base, so this may be a read error. This chain joins TRBV12-3 or TRBV12-4 and TRBJ1-1, with TRBD1 matching 11 bases. The CDR3 is made up of 13 amino acids. V shed 6 bases and J 6 bases; nucleotides not matched to a gene: 3. The CDR3 DNA reads as TGTGCCAGCAGCCCGGGACAGGGGGCTGAAGCTTTCTTT. The encoded protein is CASSPGQGAEAFF.

At least ten counts were recorded for this clonotype. V is TRBV29-1 and J is TRBJ1-2; D not certain. CDR1 and CDR2 from the germline V gene are SQVTM and ANQGSEA. Trimming shortened V by 2 bases and J by 8 bases, and 3 bases separated the two germline ends. The CDR3 consists of 9 residues. The CDR3 loop reads CSVEWGYTF. The CDR3 nucleotides read TGCAGCGTTGAATGGGGCTACACCTTC.

This clonotype was observed many times. The V call is TRBV10-3, the J call TRBJ2-3; tentatively, D is TRBD1 (6 bases). CDR1 and CDR2 from the germline V gene are ENHRY and SYGVKD. CDR3 length: 17 amino acids. Trimming shortened V by 1 base and J by 0 bases, and 14 bases separated the two germline ends. The CDR3 DNA reads TGTGCCATCAGTGAGTTCGGCAGGGGAATGAGCACAGATACGCAGTATTTT. It is translated as CAISEFGRGMSTDTQYF.

This clonotype was observed a handful of times. The chain is built from TRBV12-3 or TRBV12-4 and TRBJ1-1, with 7 positions matching TRBD1. The J segment lost 1 base and the V segment lost 7 bases, leaving 6 bases of the junction unmatched. The CDR3 is 14 amino acids. CDR3 sequence reads: CASTPTGRNTEAFF. The CDR3 DNA sequence: TGTGCCAGCACCCCGACAGGGCGGAACACTGAAGCTTTCTTT.

The genes are TRBV4-2 and TRBJ2-3; D uncertain. Germline V gives CDR1 LGHNA, CDR2 YNFKEQ. This CDR3 region has 17 residues. V was cut by 0 bases and J by 0 bases, with 13 bases left in between. The CDR3 protein is CASSQEGPWQSTDTQYF. CDR3 nucleotide sequence: TGTGCCAGCAGCCAAGAAGGACCGTGGCAAAGCACAGATACGCAGTATTTT.

V is TRBV6-2 or TRBV6-3 and J is TRBJ2-7; the match to TRBD2 covers 9 bases. Germline trimming cut 6 bases from V and 5 bases from J; bases unmatched to any gene: 14. This CDR3 has 16 residues. Germline values: CDR1 MNHEY, CDR2 SVGEGT. CDR3 nucleotide sequence: TGTGCCAGCAGCCCCCGGCGGCTAGCGGGGAATAACGAGCAGTACGTC. Protein sequence: CASSPRRLAGNNEQYV.

V usage is TRBV29-1 and J usage is TRBJ1-2; the D gene is possibly TRBD1 (5 bases). Per the germline V gene, CDR1 is SQVTM and CDR2 is ANQGSEA. The CDR3 spans 11 residues. V gave up 7 bases and J gave up 5 bases, with 11 bases separating them. CDR3 coding DNA: TGCAGCGGGACCGAGGGGTATGGCTACACCTTC. As protein: CSGTEGYGYTF. The variable domain in full, completed from reference TRBV29-1 and TRBJ1-2, reads SAVISQKPSRDICQRGTSLTIQCQVDSQVTMMFWYRQQPGQSLTLIATANQGSEATYESGFVIDKFPISRPNLTFSTLTVSNMSPEDSSIYLCSGTEGYGYTFGSGTRLTVV.

This chain uses TRBV10-3 with TRBJ2-3, with 8 bases lining up with TRBD1. The J segment lost 4 bases and the V segment lost 7 bases, leaving 7 bases of the junction unmatched. This CDR3 contains 14 residues. From germline, CDR1 is ENHRY and CDR2 SYGVKD. The CDR3 sequence is CAITRTGRADTQYF. In DNA form, the CDR3 reads TGTGCCATCACCCGGACAGGGAGAGCAGATACGCAGTATTTT.

Concerning this clonotype: The CDR3 does not end in the conserved phenylalanine or tryptophan, so this is likely a read error. The chain carries TRBV18 and TRBJ1-2, with a possible D match to TRBD1 (5 bases). Germline V CDR1 and CDR2: KGHSH, LQKENI. The V end lost 5 bases, the J end lost 11 bases, and 18 bases lay between the germline ends. The CDR3 is 13 amino acids. The CDR3 sequence is CASSERDPGGYTS. CDR3 DNA sequence: TGTGCCAGCTCAGAGCGGGACCCTGGAGGGTACACCTCC.

V and J are TRBV11-1 and TRBJ1-1; the D is unclear. The CDR3 runs 18 residues. Germline CDR1 reads SGHAT; CDR2 reads FQDESV (reference sequence). V gave up 8 bases and J gave up 5 bases, with 30 bases separating them. The CDR3 here is CASLGTPGRSRLNTEAFF. Written as DNA, the CDR3 is TGTGCCAGCCTTGGAACACCGGGCAGAAGCAGACTTAATACTGAAGCTTTCTTT.

The chain is built from TRBV6-2 or TRBV6-3 and TRBJ1-2; D gene unclear. The CDR3 length is 12 residues. Trimming took 6 bases from V and 11 from J, leaving 16 bases between them. The germline gives CDR1 MNHEY, CDR2 SVGEGT. CDR3 sequence: CASSQGAWGYTF. DNA for the CDR3: TGTGCCAGCAGCCAAGGAGCGTGGGGTTACACCTTC.

The CDR3 DNA is TGCGCCAGATCCCCAGGGCACGAGCAGTACGTC. This gives the protein CARSPGHEQYV. V gene TRBV5-1 combines with J gene TRBJ2-7; D perhaps matches TRBD1 (5 bases). The V and J ends lost 8 bases and 5 bases respectively, with 11 bases between them. This CDR3 is 11 amino acids long. Germline V gives CDR1 SGHRS, CDR2 YFSETQ.

In its sample, this clonotype was seen many times. V usage is TRBV9 and J usage is TRBJ2-3, with 9 bases matching TRBD2. The J segment lost 3 bases and the V segment lost 3 bases, leaving 14 bases of the junction unmatched. This CDR3 contains 18 residues. The germline gives CDR1 SGDLS, CDR2 YYNGEE. In DNA form, the CDR3 reads TGTGCCAGCAGCGCCGGACTAATTCTAGCGGGGAGGACAGATACGCAGTATTTT. It translates to CASSAGLILAGRTDTQYF.

This rearrangement joins TRBV24-1 to TRBJ2-6; D possibly corresponds to TRBD1 (5 bases). Trimming stripped 3 bases from V and 1 base from J, with 6 bases between. Germline V gene sequence: CDR1 KGHDR, CDR2 SFDVKD. This CDR3 region has 15 residues. This chain's CDR3 is CATSDPGSGANVLTF. The CDR3 region has the DNA TGTGCCACCAGTGATCCAGGGTCTGGGGCCAACGTCCTGACTTTC.

The table lists this clonotype with many counts. The gene calls are TRBV7-2 and TRBJ1-1; 7 positions agree with TRBD1. The V and J ends lost 6 bases and 5 bases, in that order; junction bases with no gene match: 6. Germline CDR1 reads SGHTA; CDR2 reads FQGNSA. The CDR3 has 13 amino acids. CDR3 in amino acids: CASSDRVRTEAFF. The CDR3 DNA is TGTGCCAGCAGTGACAGGGTGAGGACTGAAGCTTTCTTT.

V usage is TRBV20-1 and J usage is TRBJ1-1; a weak D match, TRBD1 (5 bases). In germline, CDR1 is DFQATT, CDR2 SNEGSKA (reference sequence). This CDR3 region has 12 residues. V was shortened by 5 bases and J by 6 bases, with 13 bases between the two germline ends. The CDR3 sequence is CSALGGRAEAFF. The CDR3 region has the DNA TGCAGTGCTCTTGGGGGTAGGGCTGAAGCTTTCTTT.

This clonotype was detected a few times. The chain combines TRBV12-5 with TRBJ2-1; 13 bases are a match to TRBD2. J was trimmed by 5 bases and V by 4 bases; bases with no gene match: 5. Germline CDR1 LGHNT, CDR2 FRNRAP. The CDR3 is 16 amino acids. DNA of the CDR3: TGTGCTAGTGGTTCCCCCGGGACTAGCGGGAACAATGAGCAGTTCTTC. Residues: CASGSPGTSGNNEQFF.

This clonotype was recorded at least ten times. This chain joins TRBV10-3 and TRBJ1-3; 8 positions match TRBD1. CDR3 length equals 14 residues. V was clipped by 7 bases and J by 4 bases; unmatched bases: 6. Germline V CDR1 and CDR2: ENHRY, SYGVKD. CDR3 residues: CAITEDRDGNTIYF. The CDR3 DNA sequence: TGTGCCATCACCGAGGACAGGGACGGAAACACCATATATTTT.

This clonotype was seen many times. The gene calls are TRBV5-1 and TRBJ1-1; 9 bases align to TRBD1. Germline V lookup: CDR1 SGHRS, CDR2 YFSETQ. The ends lost 4 bases at V and 1 base at J; junction bases unmatched: 5. This CDR3 contains 15 residues. The CDR3 protein is CASSQDRGANTEAFF. CDR3 DNA: TGCGCCAGCAGCCAGGACAGGGGTGCGAACACTGAAGCTTTCTTT.

The chain combines TRBV4-2 with TRBJ1-1, with TRBD1 as a possible D gene (5 bases). The CDR3 extends over 15 amino acids. The V gene's germline CDR1 is LGHNA and CDR2 YNFKEQ. V lost 0 bases and J lost 5, with 13 bases in between. CDR3 protein: CASSQDPGAGTEAFF. CDR3 in DNA: TGTGCCAGCAGCCAAGATCCTGGGGCAGGGACTGAAGCTTTCTTT.